This record looks at one T cell receptor beta chain sequence and its context. What it binds is not known. The record originates from a study of beta chain features in type 1 diabetes. All of the isolated RNA was reverse transcribed, so expressed TCRB transcripts were sequenced. Libraries were prepared by immunoSEQ multiplex PCR; TCRdb keeps only in-frame clonotypes and omits some of them. This sample has roughly 260,000 clones, with approximately 10% found just once. The study, taken as a whole, reports: Researchers reported that naive, central memory and Treg TCRB repertoires appeared more similar in patients than in healthy donors. A PCR bias possibly favoring shorter templates would apply equally to patients and controls. Patients with Type 1 diabetes showed moderately but significantly shorter TCRB CDR3s in all four CD4+ subsets.

The sequenced sample consisted of naive CD4+ T cells from blood. This TCR came from a young man with type 1 diabetes.

The CDR3 loop is CASSPAAGQPYEQYF. CDR3 sequence (DNA): TGTGCCAGCTCACCGGCAGCGGGACAACCTTACGAGCAGTACTTC. The chain combines TRBV18 with TRBJ2-7, with D perhaps TRBD2 (7 bases). The CDR3 loop spans 15 amino acids. V was shortened by 3 bases and J by 4 bases, with 16 bases between the two germline ends. Germline V gene data show CDR1 as KGHSH and CDR2 as LQKENI.